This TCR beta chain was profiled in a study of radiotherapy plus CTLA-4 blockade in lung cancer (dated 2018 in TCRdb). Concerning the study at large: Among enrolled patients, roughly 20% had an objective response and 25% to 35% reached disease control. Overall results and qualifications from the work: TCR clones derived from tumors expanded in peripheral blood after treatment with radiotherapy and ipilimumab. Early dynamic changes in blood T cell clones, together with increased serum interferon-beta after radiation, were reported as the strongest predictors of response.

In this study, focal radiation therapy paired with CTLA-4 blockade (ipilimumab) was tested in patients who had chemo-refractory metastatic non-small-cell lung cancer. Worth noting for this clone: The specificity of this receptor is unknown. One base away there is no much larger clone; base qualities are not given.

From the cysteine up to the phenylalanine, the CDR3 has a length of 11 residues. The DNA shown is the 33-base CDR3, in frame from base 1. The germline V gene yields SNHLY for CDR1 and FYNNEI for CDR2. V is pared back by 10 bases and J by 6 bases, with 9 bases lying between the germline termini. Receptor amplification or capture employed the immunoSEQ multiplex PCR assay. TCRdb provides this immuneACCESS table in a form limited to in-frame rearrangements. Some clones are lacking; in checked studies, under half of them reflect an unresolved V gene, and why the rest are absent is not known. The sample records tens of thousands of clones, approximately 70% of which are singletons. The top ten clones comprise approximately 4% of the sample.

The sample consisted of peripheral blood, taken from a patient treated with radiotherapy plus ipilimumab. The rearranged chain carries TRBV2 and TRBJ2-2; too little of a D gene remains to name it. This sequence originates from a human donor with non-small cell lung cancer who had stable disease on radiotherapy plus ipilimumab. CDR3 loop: CATALSGELFF. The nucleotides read TGTGCCACCGCCCTCTCCGGGGAGCTGTTTTTT.